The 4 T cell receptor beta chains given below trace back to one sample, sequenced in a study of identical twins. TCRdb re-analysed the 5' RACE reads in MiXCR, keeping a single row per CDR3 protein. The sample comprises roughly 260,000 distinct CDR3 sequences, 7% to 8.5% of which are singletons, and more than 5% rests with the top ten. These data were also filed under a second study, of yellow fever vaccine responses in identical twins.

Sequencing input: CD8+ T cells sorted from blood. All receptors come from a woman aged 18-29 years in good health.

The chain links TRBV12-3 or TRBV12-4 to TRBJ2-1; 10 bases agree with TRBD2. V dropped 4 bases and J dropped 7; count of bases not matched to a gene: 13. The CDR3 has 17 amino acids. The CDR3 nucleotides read TGTGCCAGCAGTTCAAGCTATCGAGCGGGAGGGCCTAATGAGCAGTTCTTC. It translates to CASSSSYRAGGPNEQFF.

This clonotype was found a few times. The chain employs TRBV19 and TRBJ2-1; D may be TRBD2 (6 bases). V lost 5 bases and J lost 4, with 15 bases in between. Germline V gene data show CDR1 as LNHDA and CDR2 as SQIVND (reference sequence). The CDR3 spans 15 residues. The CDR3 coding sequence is TGTGCCAGTAGTTTTGGACTACGAGCATACAATGAGCAGTTCTTC. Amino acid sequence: CASSFGLRAYNEQFF.

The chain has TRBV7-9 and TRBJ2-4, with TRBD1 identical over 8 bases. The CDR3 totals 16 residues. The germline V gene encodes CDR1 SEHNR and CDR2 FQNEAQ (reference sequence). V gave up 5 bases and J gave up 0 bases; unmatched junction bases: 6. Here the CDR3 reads CASSPRTGLAKNIQYF. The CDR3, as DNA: TGTGCCAGCAGCCCGCGGACAGGGCTAGCCAAAAACATTCAGTACTTC.

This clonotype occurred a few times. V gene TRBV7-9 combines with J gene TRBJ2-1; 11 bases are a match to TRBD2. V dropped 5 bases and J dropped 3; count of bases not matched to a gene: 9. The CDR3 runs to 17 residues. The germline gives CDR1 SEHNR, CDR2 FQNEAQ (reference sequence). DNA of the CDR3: TGTGCCAGCAGCGTACCGACTAGCGGGGCTGACTACAATGAGCAGTTCTTC. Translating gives CASSVPTSGADYNEQFF.